A selection of T cell receptor beta chains follows, all from one sample in a study of T-cell reconstitution after alpha-beta-depleted transplantation in children. TCRdb passed the PCR reads through MiXCR, listing each CDR3 protein once. The sample contains some 840,000 distinct CDR3 sequences, 16% of which appear only once. This specimen consisted of PBMCs, mostly from graft donor cells, obtained 360 days after TCRalphabeta/CD19-depleted stem cell transplant. The origin of the receptors is a male patient between 10 and 17 years old who had a stem cell transplant for acute lymphoblastic leukemia, so the T cells may come from the graft donor. The CDR3 runs from the conserved cysteine through the conserved F or W. The order of the fields is clone size, V gene, CDR3 length, J gene, D gene, CDR3 DNA, CDR3 protein. The D gene is left open where the match is weak. Clone sizes are given selectively: once, few, many, or a class where the clone is expanded.

many,TRBV7-9,14,TRBJ2-7,TRBD2,TGTGCCAGCAGTCCTACTAGCGGGATCTACGAGCAGTACTTC,CASSPTSGIYEQYF
few,TRBV9,13,TRBJ2-5,-,TGTGCCAGCAGCCAAACAGGGTTTGAGACCCAGTACTTC,CASSQTGFETQYF
-,TRBV24-1,14,TRBJ2-1,-,TGTGCCACCAGTGATCCGACTAGAATGGGAGAGCAGTTCTTC,CATSDPTRMGEQFF
-,TRBV6-1,14,TRBJ1-5,TRBD1,TGTGCCAGCACCTCAGGGGGTGGCAATCAGCCCCAGCATTTT,CASTSGGGNQPQHF
-,TRBV5-1,17,TRBJ2-2,-,TGCGCCAGCAGCTTGCCCCCTGACAGACTGAACACCGGGGAGCTGTTTTTT,CASSLPPDRLNTGELFF
few,TRBV20-1,14,TRBJ2-5,TRBD2,TGCAGTGCTATGGCGGGAGCGATCCAAGAGACCCAGTACTTC,CSAMAGAIQETQYF
few,TRBV4-1,16,TRBJ2-3,TRBD2,TGCGCCAGCAGCCATTTGTCCGGGAGGGTAGGAGATACGCAGTATTTT,CASSHLSGRVGDTQYF
few,TRBV4-2,15,TRBJ2-7,-,TGTGCCAGCAGCCAAGCGCACGCCTCGAACTACGAGCAGTACTTC,CASSQAHASNYEQYF
few,TRBV6-2/TRBV6-3,13,TRBJ2-1,-,TGTGCCACTTCTAGGGGGGCCTACAATGAGCAGTTCTTC,CATSRGAYNEQFF
few,TRBV3-1,17,TRBJ2-7,-,TGTGCCAGCAGCCGCACAAGACCCCATTCCCTCTCCTACGAGCAGTACTTC,CASSRTRPHSLSYEQYF
few,TRBV29-1,10,TRBJ2-1,-,TGCAGCGGCCTATACAATGAGCAGTTCTTC,CSGLYNEQFF
few,TRBV5-1,14,TRBJ2-5,-,TGCGCCAGCAGTACAGACAGAGCTCAAGAGACCCAGTACTTC,CASSTDRAQETQYF